This T cell receptor (beta chain) was captured by sequencing in a study of T cell responses to AZD1222 COVID-19 vaccine. About this clone itself: Its antigen is currently unknown.

The CDR3 spans 12 residues. Germline V lookup: CDR1 MNHEY, CDR2 SVGAGI. With 4 bases removed from V and 2 bases from J, the gap between germline ends came to 6 bases. Whole-study results and caveats: Donors, mostly white British, included more females; clonal diversity was possibly underestimated. Regions 160-218 and 743-854 held dominance among vaccine-associated CD4 TCRs, which spanned spike. Nearly half of spike-specific TCRs reportedly target unmutated variant regions. Repertoires were collected only later (after the peak T cell response had occurred).

Data came from immunoSEQ multiplex PCR; TCRdb stores just in-frame clones and leaves some out. Of approximately 100,000 clones listed, roughly 92% were seen once; the top ten hold 4.5%. This chain joins TRBV6-5 and TRBJ2-7; D call uncertain. The sample consisted of peripheral blood, taken on day 0 of AZD1222 vaccination. The sequence was obtained from an adult in good health. CDR3: CASSLTPYEQYF. In DNA form, the CDR3 reads TGTGCCAGCAGTTTGACACCCTACGAGCAGTACTTC.